The TCR beta chain described here comes from a study of T cell repertoires in cytomegalovirus infection. Study-level background: It was the public TCR beta signatures that indicated both CMV infection and matching HLA type.

Study results and limitations: Carriers of CMV and the relevant HLA type were discriminated by public TCR beta frequency. The ex vivo response was dominated by HLA-C-restricted CMV-specific TCR beta clonotypes.

CDR1 PRHDT and CDR2 FYEKMQ come from the germline V gene (reference sequence). Trimming cost V 6 bases and J 7 bases, with 16 bases left between them. The CDR3 runs to 13 residues. MiXCR, run by TCRdb on the reads, gives a single entry per CDR3 protein. The repertoire holds a few hundred thousand distinct CDR3 sequences, with over 7.5% as singletons. Turning to this clonotype: Its antigen is still unknown.

The sequencing sample was made of PBMCs. This clonotype was sampled from a human donor in good health (CMV status not recorded). Some clones in this sample may be carry-over from other donors' samples. The chain combines TRBV13 with TRBJ2-7, with D tentatively TRBD2 (7 bases). Here the CDR3 DNA reads TGTGCCAGCAGACGGGGGGCGGGGGTTGAGCAGTACTTC. It is translated as CASRRGAGVEQYF.